This TCR beta chain was observed in a study of metastatic and nonmetastatic thyroid tumors. Study at large: For malignant and benign thyroid patients, tumor or nodule tissue and blood were the sources whose repertoires were compared. Notes on the study in general: According to reports, the diversity of TCR beta was significantly higher in malignant thyroid tumors than in benign nodules, and this held in both blood and tumor samples.

Prior to thyroid surgery, none of the patients had received any treatment. CDR1 is MDHEN and CDR2 is SYDVKM in the germline V gene. V lost 9 bases and J lost 5, with 11 bases in between. The CDR3 is 12 residues long. The sample holds a few counts of this clone. Its antigen is not identified. Other DNA sequences from this sample encode an identical CDR3 as well. Per the original data handling: The study took CDR3 differences across clinicopathological groups and made a distant-metastasis classifier for papillary thyroid cancer from them. TCRdb reanalyzed the PCR reads via MiXCR. TCRdb, rather than the study authors, made the V and J calls. Of several thousand clones in the sample, under 15% were seen once.

The TCR sequence derives from a female donor with papillary thyroid cancer or a benign thyroid nodule (not recorded which). Some clones in this sample may be carry-over from other donors' samples. The sample taken for sequencing was blood. The rearrangement uses TRBV28 and TRBJ1-5, with a possible D match to TRBD1 (5 bases). CDR3 loop: CASSDSYQPQHF. In nucleotides, the CDR3 is TGTGCCAGTAGTGACAGTTATCAGCCCCAGCATTTT.